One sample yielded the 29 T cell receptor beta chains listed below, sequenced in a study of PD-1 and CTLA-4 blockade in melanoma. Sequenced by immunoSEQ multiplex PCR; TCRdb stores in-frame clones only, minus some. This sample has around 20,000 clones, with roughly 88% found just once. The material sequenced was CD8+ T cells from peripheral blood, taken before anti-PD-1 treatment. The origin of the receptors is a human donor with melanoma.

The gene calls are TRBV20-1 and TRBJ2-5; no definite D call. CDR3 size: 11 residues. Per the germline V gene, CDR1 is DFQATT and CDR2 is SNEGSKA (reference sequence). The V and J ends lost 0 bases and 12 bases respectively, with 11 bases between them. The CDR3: CSARDPEGEYF. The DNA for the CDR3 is TGCAGTGCTAGAGATCCGGAAGGAGAGTACTTC.

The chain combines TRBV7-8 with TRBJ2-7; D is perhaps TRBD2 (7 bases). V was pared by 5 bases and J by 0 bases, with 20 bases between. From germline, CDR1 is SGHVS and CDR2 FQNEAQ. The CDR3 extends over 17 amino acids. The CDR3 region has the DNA TGTGCCAGCAGCACCCGAGGGGGGGGGCCCAGCTCCTACGAGCAGTACTTC. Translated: CASSTRGGGPSSYEQYF.

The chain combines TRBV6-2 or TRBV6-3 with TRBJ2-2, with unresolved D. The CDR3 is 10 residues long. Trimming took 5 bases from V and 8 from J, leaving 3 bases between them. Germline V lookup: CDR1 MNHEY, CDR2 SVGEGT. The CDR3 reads CASSRGELFF. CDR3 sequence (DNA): TGTGCCAGCAGTCGAGGGGAGCTGTTTTTT.

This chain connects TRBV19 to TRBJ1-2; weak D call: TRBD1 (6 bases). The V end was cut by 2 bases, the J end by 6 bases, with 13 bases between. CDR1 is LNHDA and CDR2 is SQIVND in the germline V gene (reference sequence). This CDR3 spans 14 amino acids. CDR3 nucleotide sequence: TGTGCCAGTAGTATATGGGGGGGCGCGGATGGCTACACCTTC. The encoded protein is CASSIWGGADGYTF.

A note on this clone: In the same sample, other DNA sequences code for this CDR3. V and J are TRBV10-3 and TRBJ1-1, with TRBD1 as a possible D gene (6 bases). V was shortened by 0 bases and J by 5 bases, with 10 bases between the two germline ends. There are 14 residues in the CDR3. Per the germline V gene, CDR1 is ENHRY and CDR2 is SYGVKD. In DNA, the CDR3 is TGTGCCATCAGTGAGTCAGGGGGTGGGACTGAAGCTTTCTTT. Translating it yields CAISESGGGTEAFF.

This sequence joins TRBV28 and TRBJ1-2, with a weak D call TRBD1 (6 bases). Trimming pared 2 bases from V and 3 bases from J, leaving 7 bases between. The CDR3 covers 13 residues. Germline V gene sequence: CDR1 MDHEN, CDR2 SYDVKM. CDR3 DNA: TGTGCCAGCAGTTTAAGACAGGACTATGGCTACACCTTC. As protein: CASSLRQDYGYTF.

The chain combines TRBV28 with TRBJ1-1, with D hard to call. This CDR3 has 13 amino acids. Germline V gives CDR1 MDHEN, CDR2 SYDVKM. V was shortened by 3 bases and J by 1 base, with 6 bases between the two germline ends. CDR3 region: CASSFAGNTEAFF. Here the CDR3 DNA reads TGTGCCAGCAGTTTCGCAGGGAACACTGAAGCTTTCTTT.

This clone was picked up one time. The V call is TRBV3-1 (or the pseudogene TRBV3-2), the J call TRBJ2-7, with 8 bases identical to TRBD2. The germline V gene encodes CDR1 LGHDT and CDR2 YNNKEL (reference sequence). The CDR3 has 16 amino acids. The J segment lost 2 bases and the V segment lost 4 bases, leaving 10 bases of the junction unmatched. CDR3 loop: CASSLSGGYYAYEQYF. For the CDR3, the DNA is TGTGCCAGCAGCCTCAGCGGGGGTTATTATGCCTACGAGCAGTACTTC.

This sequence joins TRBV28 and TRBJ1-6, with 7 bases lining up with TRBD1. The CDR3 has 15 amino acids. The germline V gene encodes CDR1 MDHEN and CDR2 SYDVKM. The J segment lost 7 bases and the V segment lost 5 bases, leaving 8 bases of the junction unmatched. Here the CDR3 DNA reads TGTGCCAGCAGTCCGCTCGACAGGGACAATTCACCCCTCCACTTT. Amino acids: CASSPLDRDNSPLHF.

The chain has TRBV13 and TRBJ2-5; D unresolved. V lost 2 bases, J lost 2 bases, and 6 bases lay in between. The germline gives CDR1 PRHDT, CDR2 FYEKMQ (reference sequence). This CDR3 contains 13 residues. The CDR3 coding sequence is TGTGCCAGCAGCTTAATGGCACAAGAGACCCAGTACTTC. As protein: CASSLMAQETQYF.

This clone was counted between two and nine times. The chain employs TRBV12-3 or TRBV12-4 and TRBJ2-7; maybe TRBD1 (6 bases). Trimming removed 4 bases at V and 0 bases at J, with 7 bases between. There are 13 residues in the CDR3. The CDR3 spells CASSSTGSYEQYF. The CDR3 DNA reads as TGTGCCAGCAGTTCGACAGGCTCCTACGAGCAGTACTTC.

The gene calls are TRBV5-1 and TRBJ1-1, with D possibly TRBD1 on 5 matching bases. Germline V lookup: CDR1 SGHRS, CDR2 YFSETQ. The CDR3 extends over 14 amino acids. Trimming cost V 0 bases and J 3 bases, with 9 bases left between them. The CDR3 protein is CASSLARVDTEAFF. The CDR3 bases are TGCGCCAGCAGCTTGGCCAGGGTCGACACTGAAGCTTTCTTT.

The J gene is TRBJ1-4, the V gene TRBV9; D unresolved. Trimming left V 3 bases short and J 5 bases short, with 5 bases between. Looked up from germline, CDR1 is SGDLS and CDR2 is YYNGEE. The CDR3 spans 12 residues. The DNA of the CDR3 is TGTGCCAGCAGCGAGGGAAATGAAAAACTGTTTTTT. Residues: CASSEGNEKLFF.

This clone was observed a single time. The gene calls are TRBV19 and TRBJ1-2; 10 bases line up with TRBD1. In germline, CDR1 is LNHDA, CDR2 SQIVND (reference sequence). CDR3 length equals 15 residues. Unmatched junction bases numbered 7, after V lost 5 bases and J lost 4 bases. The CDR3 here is CASSLGQGQSYGYTF. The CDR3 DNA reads TGTGCCAGTAGTTTGGGACAGGGGCAATCCTATGGCTACACCTTC.

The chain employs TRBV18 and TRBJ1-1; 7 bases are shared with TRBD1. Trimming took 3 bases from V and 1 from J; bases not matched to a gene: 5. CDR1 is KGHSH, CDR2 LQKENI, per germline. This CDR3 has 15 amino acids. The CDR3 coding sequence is TGTGCCAGCTCACCTAGAGGGGGCACGAACACTGAAGCTTTCTTT. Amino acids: CASSPRGGTNTEAFF.

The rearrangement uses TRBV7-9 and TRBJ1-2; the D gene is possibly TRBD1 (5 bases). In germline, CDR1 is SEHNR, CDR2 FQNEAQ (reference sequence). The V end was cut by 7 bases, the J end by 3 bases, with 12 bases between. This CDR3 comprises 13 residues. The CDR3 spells CASTPTGYYGYTF. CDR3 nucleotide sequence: TGTGCCAGCACCCCAACAGGCTACTATGGCTACACCTTC.

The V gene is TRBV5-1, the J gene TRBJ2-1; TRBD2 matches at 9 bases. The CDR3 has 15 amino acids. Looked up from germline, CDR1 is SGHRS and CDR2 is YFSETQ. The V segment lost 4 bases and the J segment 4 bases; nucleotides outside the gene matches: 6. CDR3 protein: CASSVVAGAYNEQFF. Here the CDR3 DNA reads TGCGCCAGCAGCGTCGTAGCGGGAGCGTACAATGAGCAGTTCTTC.

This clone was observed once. The CDR3 region has the DNA TGTGCCAGCAGCTTACGGACAGGGTCAACCTACGAGCAGTACTTC. Protein product: CASSLRTGSTYEQYF. V is TRBV7-7 and J is TRBJ2-7, with 8 bases lining up with TRBD1. The CDR3 runs 15 residues. CDR1 SSHAT and CDR2 FNYEAQ come from the germline V gene (reference sequence). V shed 2 bases and J 2 bases; nucleotides not matched to a gene: 5.

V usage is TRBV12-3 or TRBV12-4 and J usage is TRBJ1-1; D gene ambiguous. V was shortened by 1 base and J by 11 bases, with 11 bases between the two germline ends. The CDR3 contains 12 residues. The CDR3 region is CASSLVDGRAFF. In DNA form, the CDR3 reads TGTGCCAGCAGTTTAGTCGACGGGAGGGCTTTCTTT.

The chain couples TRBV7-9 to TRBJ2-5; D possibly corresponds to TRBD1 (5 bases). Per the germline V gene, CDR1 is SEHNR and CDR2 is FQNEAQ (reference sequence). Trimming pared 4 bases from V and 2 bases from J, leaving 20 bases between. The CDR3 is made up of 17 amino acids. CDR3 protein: CASSSPVRGLIQETQYF. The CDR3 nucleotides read TGTGCCAGCAGCTCTCCGGTTAGGGGTCTCATACAAGAGACCCAGTACTTC.

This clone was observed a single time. CDR3 in DNA: TGTGCCAGCAGCCAAGATAGACAGTCTGGAAACACCATATATTTT. Residues: CASSQDRQSGNTIYF. The rearrangement links TRBV3-1 (or the pseudogene TRBV3-2) to TRBJ1-3, with D perhaps TRBD1 (5 bases). The CDR3 has 15 residues. The V end lost 0 bases, the J end lost 1 base, and 7 bases lay between the germline ends. In germline, CDR1 is LGHDT, CDR2 YNNKEL (reference sequence).

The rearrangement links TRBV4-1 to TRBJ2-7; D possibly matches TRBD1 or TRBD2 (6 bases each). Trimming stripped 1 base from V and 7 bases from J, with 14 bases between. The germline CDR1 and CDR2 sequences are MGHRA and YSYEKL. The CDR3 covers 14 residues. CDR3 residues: CASSQVGGVGEQYF. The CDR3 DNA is TGCGCCAGCAGCCAAGTGGGGGGCGTTGGGGAGCAGTACTTC.

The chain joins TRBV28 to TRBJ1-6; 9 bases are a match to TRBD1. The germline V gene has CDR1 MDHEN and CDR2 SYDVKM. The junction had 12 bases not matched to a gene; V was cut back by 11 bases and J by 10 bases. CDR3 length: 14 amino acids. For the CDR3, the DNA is TGTGCCGGAAGACAGGGGGTGGAAGGATCACCCCTCCACTTT. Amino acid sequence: CAGRQGVEGSPLHF.

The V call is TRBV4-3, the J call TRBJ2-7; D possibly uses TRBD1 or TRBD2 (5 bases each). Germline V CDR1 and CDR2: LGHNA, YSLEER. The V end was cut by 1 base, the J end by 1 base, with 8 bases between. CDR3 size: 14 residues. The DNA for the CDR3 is TGCGCCAGCAGCCAAGGGGACGGTTCCTACGAGCAGTACTTC. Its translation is CASSQGDGSYEQYF.

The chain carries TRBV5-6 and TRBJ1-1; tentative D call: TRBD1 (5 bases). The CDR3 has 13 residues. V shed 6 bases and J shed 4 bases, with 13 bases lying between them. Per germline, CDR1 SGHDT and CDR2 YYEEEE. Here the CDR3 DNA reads TGTGCCAGCACCTGGGGGGTGGTCACTGAAGCTTTCTTT. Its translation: CASTWGVVTEAFF.

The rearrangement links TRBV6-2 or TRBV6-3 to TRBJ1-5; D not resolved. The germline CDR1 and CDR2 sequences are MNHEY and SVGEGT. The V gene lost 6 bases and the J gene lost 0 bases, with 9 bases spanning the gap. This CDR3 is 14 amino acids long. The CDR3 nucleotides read TGTGCCAGCAGCCCCGACATTAGCAATCAGCCCCAGCATTTT. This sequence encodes CASSPDISNQPQHF.

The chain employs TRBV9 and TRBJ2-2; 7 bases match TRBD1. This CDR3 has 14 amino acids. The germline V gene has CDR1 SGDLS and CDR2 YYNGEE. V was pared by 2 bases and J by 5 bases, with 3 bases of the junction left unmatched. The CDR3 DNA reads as TGTGCCAGCAGCGTCCAGGGGGAGACCGGGGAGCTGTTTTTT. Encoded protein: CASSVQGETGELFF.

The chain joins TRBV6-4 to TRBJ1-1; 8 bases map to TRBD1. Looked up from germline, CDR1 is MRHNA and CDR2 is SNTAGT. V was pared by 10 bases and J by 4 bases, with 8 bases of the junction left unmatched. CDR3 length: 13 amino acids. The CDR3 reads CATTGQGGTEAFF. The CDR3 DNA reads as TGTGCCACAACCGGACAGGGAGGCACTGAAGCTTTCTTT.

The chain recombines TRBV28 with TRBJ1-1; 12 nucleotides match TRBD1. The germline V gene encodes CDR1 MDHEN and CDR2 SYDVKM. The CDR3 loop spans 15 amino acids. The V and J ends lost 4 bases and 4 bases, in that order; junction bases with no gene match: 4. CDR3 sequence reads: CASSSVGQGATEAFF. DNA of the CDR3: TGTGCCAGCAGTTCGGTGGGACAGGGGGCCACTGAAGCTTTCTTT. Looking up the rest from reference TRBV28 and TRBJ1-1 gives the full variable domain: DVKVTQSSRYLVKRTGEKVFLECVQDMDHENMFWYRQDPGLGLRLIYFSYDVKMKEKGDIPEGYSVSREKKERFSLILESASTNQTSMYLCASSSVGQGATEAFFGQGTRLTVV.